This TCR beta chain comes out of a study of blood T cell repertoires in COVID-19. The overall study: Material from acute and convalescent COVID-19 was sourced from the United States, Italy and Spain. T cells, B-cell-depleted T cells, or PBMCs provided the cDNA or gDNA that served as material.

The table lists this clone with a count of one. Only in-frame clones appear in the TCRdb table, and some are missing; sequencing was by immunoSEQ multiplex PCR. Among about 200,000 clones listed, 70% to 90% were seen once. The sample comprised peripheral blood. The TCR was taken from a man aged 60 to 75 with COVID-19, enrolled during active disease.

In DNA, the CDR3 is TGTGCCAGCAGCGTCGGGACAGGCGGAGGGACTGAAGCTTTCTTT. The encoded protein is CASSVGTGGGTEAFF. V and J are TRBV9 and TRBJ1-1, with 8 bases matching TRBD1. The CDR3 spans 15 residues. Germline V gene lookup returns CDR1 SGDLS and CDR2 YYNGEE. V shed 2 bases, J shed 5 bases, and the junction held 8 bases outside the gene matches.